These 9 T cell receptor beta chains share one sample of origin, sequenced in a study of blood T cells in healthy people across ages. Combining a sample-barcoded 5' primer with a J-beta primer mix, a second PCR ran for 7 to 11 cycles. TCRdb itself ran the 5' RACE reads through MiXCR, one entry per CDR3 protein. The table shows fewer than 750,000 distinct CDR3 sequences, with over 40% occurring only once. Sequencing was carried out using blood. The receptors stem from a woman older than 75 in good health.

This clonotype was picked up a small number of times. The CDR3 spells CATASGSSNEQFF. Written as DNA, the CDR3 is TGTGCCACCGCCAGCGGGAGTAGCAATGAGCAGTTCTTC. The chain uses TRBV2 and TRBJ2-1; 8 bases are shared with TRBD2. Unmatched junction bases numbered 8, after V lost 10 bases and J lost 6 bases. The CDR3 length is 13 residues. Germline V gives CDR1 SNHLY, CDR2 FYNNEI. The complete variable domain, with remaining parts taken from reference TRBV2 and TRBJ2-1, reads EPEVTQTPSHQVTQMGQEVILRCVPISNHLYFYWYRQILGQKVEFLVSFYNNEISEKSEIFDDQFSVERPDGSNFTLKIRSTKLEDSAMYFCATASGSSNEQFFGPGTRLTVL.

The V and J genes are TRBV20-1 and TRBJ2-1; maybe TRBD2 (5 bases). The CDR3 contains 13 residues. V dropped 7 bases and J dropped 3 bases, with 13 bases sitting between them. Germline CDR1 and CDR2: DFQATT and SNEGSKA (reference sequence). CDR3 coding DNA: TGCAGTGGCGGAGGCAGATTCTACAATGAGCAGTTCTTC. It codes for CSGGGRFYNEQFF.

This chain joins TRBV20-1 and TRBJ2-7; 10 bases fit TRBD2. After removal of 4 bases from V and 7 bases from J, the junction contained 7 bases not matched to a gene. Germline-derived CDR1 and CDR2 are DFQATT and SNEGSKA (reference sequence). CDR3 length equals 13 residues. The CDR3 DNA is TGCAGTGCTATACCTAGCGGGAGTAGTGAGCAGTACTTC. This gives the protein CSAIPSGSSEQYF.

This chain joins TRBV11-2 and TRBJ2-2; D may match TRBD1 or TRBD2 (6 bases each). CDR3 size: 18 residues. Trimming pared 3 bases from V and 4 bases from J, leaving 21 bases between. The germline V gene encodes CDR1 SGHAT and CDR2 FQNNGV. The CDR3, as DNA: TGTGCCAGCAGCTTCGGCGGAGGTGGGGGGCGAATCACCGGGGAGCTGTTTTTT. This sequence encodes CASSFGGGGGRITGELFF. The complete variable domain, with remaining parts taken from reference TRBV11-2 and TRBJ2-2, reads EAGVAQSPRYKIIEKRQSVAFWCNPISGHATLYWYQQILGQGPKLLIQFQNNGVVDDSQLPKDRFSAERLKGVDSTLKIQPAKLEDSAVYLCASSFGGGGGRITGELFFGEGSRLTVL.

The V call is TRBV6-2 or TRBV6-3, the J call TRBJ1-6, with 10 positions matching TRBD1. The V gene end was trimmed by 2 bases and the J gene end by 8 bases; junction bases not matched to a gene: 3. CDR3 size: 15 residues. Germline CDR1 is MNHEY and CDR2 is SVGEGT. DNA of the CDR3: TGTGCCAGCAGTTACCGGACAGGGGGAGATTCACCCCTCCACTTT. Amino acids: CASSYRTGGDSPLHF.

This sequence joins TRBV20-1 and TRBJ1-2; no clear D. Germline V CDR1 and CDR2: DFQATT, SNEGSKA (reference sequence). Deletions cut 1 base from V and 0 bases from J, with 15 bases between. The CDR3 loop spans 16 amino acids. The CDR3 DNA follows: TGCAGTGCTAGAGCCGAAGTCAGGTTTTCTAACTATGGCTACACCTTC. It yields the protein CSARAEVRFSNYGYTF.

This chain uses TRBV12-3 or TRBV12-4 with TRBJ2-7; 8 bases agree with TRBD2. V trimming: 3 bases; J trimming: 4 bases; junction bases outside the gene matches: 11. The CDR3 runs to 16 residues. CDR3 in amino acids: CASSLPSGSSKYEQYF. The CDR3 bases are TGTGCCAGCAGTTTGCCCAGCGGGAGTTCCAAATACGAGCAGTACTTC.

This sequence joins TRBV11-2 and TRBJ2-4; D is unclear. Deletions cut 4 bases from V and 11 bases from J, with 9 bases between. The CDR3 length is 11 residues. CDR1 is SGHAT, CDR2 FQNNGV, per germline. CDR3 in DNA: TGTGCCAGCAGCTCGGTTGTAGTTCAGTACTTC. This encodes CASSSVVVQYF.

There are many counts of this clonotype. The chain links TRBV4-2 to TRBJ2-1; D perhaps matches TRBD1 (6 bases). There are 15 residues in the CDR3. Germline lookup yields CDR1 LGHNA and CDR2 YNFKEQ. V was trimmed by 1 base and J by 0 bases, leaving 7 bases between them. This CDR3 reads CASSQGTVSYNEQFF. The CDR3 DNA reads TGTGCCAGCAGCCAAGGGACAGTCTCCTACAATGAGCAGTTCTTC.